The clone carrying this T cell receptor (beta chain) was observed a handful of times. TRB rearrangements were amplified by multiplex PCR with BIOMED2 TRB-A/B primers. Each CDR3 protein gets one entry after TCRdb re-called the multiplex PCR reads with MiXCR. The sample carries 18,000 or so distinct CDR3 sequences, about 36% recorded once. From blood, roughly 220-550 ng of genomic DNA served as TRB template. Trimming took 4 bases from V and 5 from J, leaving 9 bases between them. There are 13 residues in the CDR3. The germline CDR1 and CDR2 sequences are SGHRS and YFSETQ. This entry is derived from a study of T and B cells in COVID-19 patients. Study-wide context: The recovered patients had mostly mild to moderate COVID-19 with outpatient management.

The sequenced material came from blood. The chain links TRBV5-1 to TRBJ2-2; D unresolved. The receptor was derived from a human donor with active COVID-19. The CDR3 DNA sequence: TGCGCCAGCAGCGTACGGGTTACCGGGGAGCTGTTTTTT. Protein product: CASSVRVTGELFF.